The following is a T cell receptor beta chain sequence with its context. Its antigen is still unknown. There are no base qualities to consult, and no much larger clone falls within one base. Collaborating institutions collected whole blood in K2EDTA tubes following their own protocols. For TCRbeta analysis, collaborator samples were shipped as frozen whole blood, as isolated PBMCs, or as DNA extracted from either sample type. CDR1 and CDR2 were assigned from the germline V gene as WSHSY and SAAADI. The trim is 6 bases for V and 5 bases for J, with a gap of 11 bases between the germline ends. CDR3 length: 12 amino acids, cysteine to phenylalanine. Just the 36-base CDR3 DNA is kept, in frame starting at base 1. This record comes from a study of blood T cell repertoires in COVID-19 (dated by TCRdb to 2020 to 2022). Looking at the study overall: Collaborator samples came from the United States, Italy and Spain and covered acute and convalescent phases of COVID-19. The prospective study material was composed of cDNA or gDNA derived from T cells, B-cell-depleted T cells, or PBMCs. Subjects who had been exposed to COVID-19, were actively infected with it, or had recovered from it provided the deeply sampled blood TCRbeta repertoires that made up the dataset. The repertoires were released in a freely available public database intended as a resource for research on the immune response to SARS-CoV-2. The samples were drawn from two sources: the first 160 participants of the ongoing ImmuneRACE study, and some 1,300 subjects contributed by 6 global collaborators. Sample metadata almost always included a de-identified subject ID, COVID-19 status, age in years and sex. Where available, HLA class I and class II types were taken from metadata supplied by the sample provider and were not determined by assay-based typing. On the study overall, not on this receptor specifically: Clinical and demographic metadata were provided uncurated, with the amount varying by source and participant.

The immunoSEQ Assay, a bias-controlled multiplex PCR, was used to amplify TCRbeta CDR3 regions from genomic DNA. In the authors' own workflow: The number of nucleated cells in each sample was estimated from the amplification of reference gene primers within the assay. To quantify the absolute abundance of each unique TCRbeta CDR3 rearrangement, sequence reads were collapsed and filtered. For each sample, productive Simpson clonality was calculated as the square root of Simpson's diversity index over productive rearrangements. Entries here come from immuneACCESS through TCRdb and include only in-frame sequences with V and J called. Some clones fail to appear in such tables; in the studies checked, an unresolved V gene covers under half of the shortfall, and the cause of the remainder is unknown. V and J calls and clone size are copied from that table; D and trimming were computed from the DNA. Within this sample are about 70,000 clones, with 75% of them counted one time only. The top ten constitute around 21% of the sample.

The sample taken for sequencing was peripheral blood. The clonotype originates from a man between 70 and 80 years old with acute or convalescent COVID-19. The rearrangement combines TRBV10-2 with TRBJ2-7; no D gene can be assigned with confidence. This receptor carries the CDR3 CASSLSSNEQYF. In nucleotides, the sequence is TGCGCCAGCAGCCTCAGTTCCAACGAGCAGTACTTC.